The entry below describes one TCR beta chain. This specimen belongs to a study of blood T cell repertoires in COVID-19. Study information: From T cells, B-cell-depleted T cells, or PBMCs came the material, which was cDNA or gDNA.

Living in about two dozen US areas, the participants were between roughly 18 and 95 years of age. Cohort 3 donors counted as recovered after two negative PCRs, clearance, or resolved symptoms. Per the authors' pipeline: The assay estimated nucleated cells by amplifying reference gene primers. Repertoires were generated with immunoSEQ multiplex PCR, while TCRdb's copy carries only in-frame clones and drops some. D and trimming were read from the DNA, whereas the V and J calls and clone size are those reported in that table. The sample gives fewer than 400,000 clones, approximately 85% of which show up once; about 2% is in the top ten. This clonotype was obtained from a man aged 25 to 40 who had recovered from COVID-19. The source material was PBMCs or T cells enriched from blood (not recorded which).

CDR3 sequence (DNA): TGTGCCAGCAGCTTTGGGGCGGACAGTACCTACAATGAGCAGTTCTTC. It yields the protein CASSFGADSTYNEQFF. This chain connects TRBV5-4 to TRBJ2-1; D perhaps matches TRBD1 (6 bases). Per germline, CDR1 SGHNT and CDR2 YYREEE (reference sequence). Trimming pared 2 bases from V and 2 bases from J, leaving 14 bases between. The CDR3 contains 16 residues.